Given below is one T cell receptor beta chain in context. The antigen is not known. The sample originates from a study of T cell responses to AZD1222 COVID-19 vaccine. Study-level findings and limits: Nearly half of spike-specific TCRs reportedly target unmutated variant regions. White British ancestry dominated among donors, who included more females, and clonal diversity was possibly underestimated. It was only after the peak T cell response that any repertoires were sampled.

This CDR3 spans 15 amino acids. Germline V lookup: CDR1 SGHDT, CDR2 YYEEEE. Unmatched junction bases numbered 8, after V lost 2 bases and J lost 4 bases. This table comes from immunoSEQ multiplex PCR, and its TCRdb copy is limited to in-frame clones, with some not included. The sample lists approximately 45,000 clones, around 90% occurring once. Source: peripheral blood, taken 28 days after the second AZD1222 dose. The J gene is TRBJ2-7, the V gene TRBV5-6; 8 nucleotides line up with TRBD2. This receptor was taken from an adult who received the AZD1222 COVID-19 vaccine. The CDR3 spells CASSFPGGPSYEQYF. CDR3 sequence (DNA): TGTGCCAGCAGCTTCCCGGGAGGGCCAAGTTACGAGCAGTACTTC.